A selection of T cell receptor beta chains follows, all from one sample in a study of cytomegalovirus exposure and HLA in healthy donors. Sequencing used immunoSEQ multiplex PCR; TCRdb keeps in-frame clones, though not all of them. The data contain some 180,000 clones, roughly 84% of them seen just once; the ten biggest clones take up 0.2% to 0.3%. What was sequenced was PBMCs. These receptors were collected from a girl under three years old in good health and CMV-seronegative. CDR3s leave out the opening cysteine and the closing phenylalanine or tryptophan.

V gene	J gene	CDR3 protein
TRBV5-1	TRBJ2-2	ASSLRPSGDTGELF
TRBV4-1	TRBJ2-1	ASRPGPGLAGAEQF
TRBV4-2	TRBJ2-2	ASSQELAGDGTGELF
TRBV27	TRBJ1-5	ASSLSPPGGHQPQH
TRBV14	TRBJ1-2	ASSQVQGARGYT
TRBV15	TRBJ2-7	ATSRDRTYEQY
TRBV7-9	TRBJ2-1	ASSPTSAIEQF
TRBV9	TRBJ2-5	AESSGATETQY
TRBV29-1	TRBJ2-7	SVVSGGRYEQY
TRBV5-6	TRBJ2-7	ASSLAGGAYEQH
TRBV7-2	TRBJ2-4	ASSSNGLAGVIQY
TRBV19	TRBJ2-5	ASSGGETQY
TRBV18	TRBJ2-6	ASSPVGANHPKKGLT
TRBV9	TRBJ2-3	ASSVEGGGDTQY
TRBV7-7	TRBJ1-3	ASSSGAGNTIY
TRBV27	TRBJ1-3	ASSSGVVGNTIY
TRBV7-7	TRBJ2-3	ASSLGGRGADTQY
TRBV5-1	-	ASSGQVGDSIYEQY
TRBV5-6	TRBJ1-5	ASSSAQGNQPQH
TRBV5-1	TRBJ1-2	ASSLVTGTYGYT
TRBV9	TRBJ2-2	ASSPFVTGIGGELF
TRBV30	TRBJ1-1	AWRPQGHYQGRSF